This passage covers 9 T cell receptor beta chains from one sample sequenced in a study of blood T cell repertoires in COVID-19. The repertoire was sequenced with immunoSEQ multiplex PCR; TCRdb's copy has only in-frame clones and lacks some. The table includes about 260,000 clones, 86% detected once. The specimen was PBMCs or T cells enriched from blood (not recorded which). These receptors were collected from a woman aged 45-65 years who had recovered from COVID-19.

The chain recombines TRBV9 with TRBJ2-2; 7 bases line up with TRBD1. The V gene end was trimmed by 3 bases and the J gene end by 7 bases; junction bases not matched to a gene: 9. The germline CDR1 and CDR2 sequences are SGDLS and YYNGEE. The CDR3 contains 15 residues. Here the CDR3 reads CASSAPGGPGGELFF. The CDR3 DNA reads TGTGCCAGCAGCGCTCCAGGGGGTCCGGGCGGGGAGCTGTTTTTT.

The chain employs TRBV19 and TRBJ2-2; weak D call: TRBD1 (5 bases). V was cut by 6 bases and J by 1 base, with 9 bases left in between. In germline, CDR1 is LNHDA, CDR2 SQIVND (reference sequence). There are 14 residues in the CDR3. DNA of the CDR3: TGTGCCAGTAGGGCTACAGGGAACACCGGGGAGCTGTTTTTT. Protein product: CASRATGNTGELFF.

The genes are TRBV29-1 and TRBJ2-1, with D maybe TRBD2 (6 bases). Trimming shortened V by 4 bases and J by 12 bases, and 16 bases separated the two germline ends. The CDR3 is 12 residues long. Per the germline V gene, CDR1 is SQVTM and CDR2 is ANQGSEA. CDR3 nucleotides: TGCAGCGTTGTGGGACCCGAAGCGGGGCAGTTCTTC. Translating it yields CSVVGPEAGQFF.

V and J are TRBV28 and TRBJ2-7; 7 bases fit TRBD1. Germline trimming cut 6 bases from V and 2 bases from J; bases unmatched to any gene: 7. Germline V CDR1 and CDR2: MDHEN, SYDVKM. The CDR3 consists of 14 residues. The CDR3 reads CASRFTGDAYEQYF. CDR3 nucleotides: TGTGCCAGCAGATTTACAGGGGACGCCTACGAGCAGTACTTC.

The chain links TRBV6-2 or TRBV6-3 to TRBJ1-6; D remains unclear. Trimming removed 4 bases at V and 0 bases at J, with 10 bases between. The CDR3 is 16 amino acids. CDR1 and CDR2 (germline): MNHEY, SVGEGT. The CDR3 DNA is TGTGCCAGCAGTTTCCGCATGAGCTCCTATAATTCACCCCTCCACTTT. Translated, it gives CASSFRMSSYNSPLHF.

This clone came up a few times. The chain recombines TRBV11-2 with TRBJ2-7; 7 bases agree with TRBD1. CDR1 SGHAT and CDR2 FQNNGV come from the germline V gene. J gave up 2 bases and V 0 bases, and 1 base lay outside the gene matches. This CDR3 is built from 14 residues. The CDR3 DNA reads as TGTGCCAGCAGCTTAGAGACAGGGACCTACGAGCAGTACTTC. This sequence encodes CASSLETGTYEQYF.

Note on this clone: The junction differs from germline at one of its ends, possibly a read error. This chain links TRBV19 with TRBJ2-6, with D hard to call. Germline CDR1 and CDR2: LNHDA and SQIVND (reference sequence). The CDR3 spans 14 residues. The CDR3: CASSLESGANVLTF. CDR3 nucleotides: TGTGCCAGTAGTCTAGAGAGTGGGGCCAACGTCCTGACTTTC.

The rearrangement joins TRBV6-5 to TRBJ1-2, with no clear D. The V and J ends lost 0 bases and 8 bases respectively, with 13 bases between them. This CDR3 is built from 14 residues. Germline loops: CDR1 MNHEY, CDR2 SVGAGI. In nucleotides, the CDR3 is TGTGCCAGCAGTTACTCGAGCGGGGTTCAGGGCTACACCTTC. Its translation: CASSYSSGVQGYTF.

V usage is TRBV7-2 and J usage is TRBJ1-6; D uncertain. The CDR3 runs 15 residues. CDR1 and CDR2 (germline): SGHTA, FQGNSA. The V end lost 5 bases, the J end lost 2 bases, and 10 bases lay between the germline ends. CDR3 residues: CASSPRAAYNSPLHF. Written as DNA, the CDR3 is TGTGCCAGCAGCCCACGAGCCGCCTATAATTCACCCCTCCACTTT. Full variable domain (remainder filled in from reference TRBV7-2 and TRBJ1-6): GAGVSQSPSNKVTEKGKDVELRCDPISGHTALYWYRQSLGQGLEFLIYFQGNSAPDKSGLPSDRFSAERTGGSVSTLTIQRTQQEDSAVYLCASSPRAAYNSPLHFGNGTRLTVT.